This T cell receptor beta chain was identified during a study of STAT5B mutations in CD4+ large granular lymphocyte leukemia. Germline V CDR1 and CDR2: SGHTA, FQGNSA. This CDR3 region has 13 residues. The V end lost 1 base, the J end lost 6 bases, and 6 bases lay between the germline ends. Study-wide points: 8/27 top patient clones versus 2/35 control clones were TRBV06-family.

Profiling relied on immunoSEQ multiplex PCR, and the TCRdb table lists in-frame clones only, not all of them. This sample carries approximately 33,000 clones, less than 80% of them seen once, and the ten largest clones take less than 3%. This clone was found once. Its antigen is not known. The J gene is TRBJ2-2, the V gene TRBV7-2; D not certain. What was sequenced was CD4+ T cells from blood buffy coats. The receptor comes from a human donor in good health. As DNA, the CDR3 is TGTGCCAGCAGCTTAGGCCCAGCCGGGGAGCTGTTTTTT. Encoded protein: CASSLGPAGELFF.